The 5 T cell receptor beta chains below all came from one sample that was sequenced in a study of Tregs in tolerant kidney transplant recipients. Sequenced by immunoSEQ multiplex PCR; TCRdb stores in-frame clones only, minus some. Among approximately 93,000 clones listed, more than 85% were seen once. The sample was CD4+ T cells from blood, taken before the transplant. The receptors shown here come from a human donor who received a combined kidney and bone marrow transplant.

The gene calls are TRBV19 and TRBJ1-2; D gene uncertain. The germline V gene has CDR1 LNHDA and CDR2 SQIVND (reference sequence). This CDR3 is built from 14 residues. Trimming took off 5 bases at V and 4 bases at J, with 14 bases between the two ends. The CDR3 loop is CASSEGREAYGYTF. As DNA, the CDR3 is TGTGCCAGTAGTGAAGGACGGGAAGCCTATGGCTACACCTTC.

This chain connects TRBV9 to TRBJ2-2; D perhaps matches TRBD1 (6 bases). The germline CDR1 and CDR2 sequences are SGDLS and YYNGEE. The V end was cut by 4 bases, the J end by 4 bases, with 14 bases between. CDR3 length equals 15 residues. The chain's CDR3 is CASSFTGSGTGELFF. As DNA, the CDR3 is TGTGCCAGCAGCTTCACAGGGTCGGGCACCGGGGAGCTGTTTTTT.

The gene calls are TRBV7-2 and TRBJ2-2, with a possible D match to TRBD1 (7 bases). The CDR3 consists of 16 residues. The germline gives CDR1 SGHTA, CDR2 FQGNSA. Trimming removed 8 bases at V and 4 bases at J, with 20 bases between. CDR3: CASSPGGSGVTGELFF. The CDR3 nucleotides read TGTGCCAGCTCACCAGGGGGGAGTGGGGTCACCGGGGAGCTGTTTTTT.

V is TRBV25-1 and J is TRBJ1-1; a possible D gene is TRBD1 (6 bases). Trimming removed 8 bases from V and 5 bases from J, with 15 bases in between. This CDR3 contains 13 residues. Germline lookup yields CDR1 MGHDK and CDR2 SYGVNS. CDR3: CASGYRDTTEAFF. DNA for the CDR3: TGTGCCAGCGGATATAGGGACACAACTGAAGCTTTCTTT. Filled out from reference TRBV25-1 and TRBJ1-1, the complete variable domain reads EADIYQTPRYLVIGTGKKITLECSQTMGHDKMYWYQQDPGMELHLIHYSYGVNSTEKGDLSSESTVSRIRTEHFPLTLESARPSHTSQYLCASGYRDTTEAFFGQGTRLTVV.

The chain combines TRBV7-8 with TRBJ1-3, with a tentative D call TRBD1 (5 bases). Germline lookup yields CDR1 SGHVS and CDR2 FQNEAQ. CDR3 length: 19 residues. V dropped 2 bases and J dropped 0 bases, with 20 bases sitting between them. The CDR3 reads CASSLPARGRPVSGNTIYF. CDR3 nucleotide sequence: TGTGCCAGCAGCTTACCAGCGCGGGGCAGGCCCGTCTCTGGAAACACCATATATTTT.